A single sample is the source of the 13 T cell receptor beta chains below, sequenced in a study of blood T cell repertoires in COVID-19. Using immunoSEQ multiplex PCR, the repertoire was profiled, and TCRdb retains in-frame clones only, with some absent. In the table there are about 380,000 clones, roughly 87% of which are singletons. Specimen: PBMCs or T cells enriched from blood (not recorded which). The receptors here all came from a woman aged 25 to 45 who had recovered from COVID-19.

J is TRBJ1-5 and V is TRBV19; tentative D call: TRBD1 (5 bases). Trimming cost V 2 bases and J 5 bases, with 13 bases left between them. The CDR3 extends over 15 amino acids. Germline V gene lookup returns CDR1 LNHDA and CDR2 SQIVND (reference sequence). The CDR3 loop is CASSITPRDYQPQHF. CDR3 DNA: TGTGCCAGTAGTATAACCCCTAGGGACTATCAGCCCCAGCATTTT.

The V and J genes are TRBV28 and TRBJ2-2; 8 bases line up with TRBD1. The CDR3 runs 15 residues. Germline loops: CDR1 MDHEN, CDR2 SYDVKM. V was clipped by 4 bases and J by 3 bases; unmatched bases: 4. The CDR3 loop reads CASSSDRVDTGELFF. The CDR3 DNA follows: TGTGCCAGCAGTTCGGACAGGGTTGACACCGGGGAGCTGTTTTTT. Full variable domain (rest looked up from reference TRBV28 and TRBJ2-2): DVKVTQSSRYLVKRTGEKVFLECVQDMDHENMFWYRQDPGLGLRLIYFSYDVKMKEKGDIPEGYSVSREKKERFSLILESASTNQTSMYLCASSSDRVDTGELFFGEGSRLTVL.

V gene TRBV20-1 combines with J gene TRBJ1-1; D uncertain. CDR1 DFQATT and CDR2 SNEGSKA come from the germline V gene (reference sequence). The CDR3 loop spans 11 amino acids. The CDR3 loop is CSLRPNTEAFF. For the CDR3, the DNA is TGCAGCCTGAGGCCGAACACTGAAGCTTTCTTT.

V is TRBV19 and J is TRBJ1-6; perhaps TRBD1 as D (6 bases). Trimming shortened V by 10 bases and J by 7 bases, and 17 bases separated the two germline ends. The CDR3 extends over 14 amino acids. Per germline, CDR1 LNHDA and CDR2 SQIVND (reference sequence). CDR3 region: CATSPTGMNSPLHF. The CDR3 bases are TGTGCCACCTCACCGACAGGAATGAATTCACCCCTCCACTTT.

The CDR3 nucleotides read TGTGCCAGCAGTGAAAGCCACCCTAGCTCCTACGAGCAGTACTTC. It translates to CASSESHPSSYEQYF. The rearrangement uses TRBV2 and TRBJ2-7; D ambiguous. The CDR3 contains 15 residues. Germline V gene lookup returns CDR1 SNHLY and CDR2 FYNNEI. Trimming took off 2 bases at V and 0 bases at J, with 11 bases between the two ends.

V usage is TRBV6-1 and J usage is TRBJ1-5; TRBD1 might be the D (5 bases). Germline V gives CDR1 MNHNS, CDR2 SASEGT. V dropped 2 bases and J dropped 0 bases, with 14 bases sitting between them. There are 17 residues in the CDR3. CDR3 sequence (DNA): TGTGCCAGCAGTGAACCTCTTGCGGGGGATAGCAATCAGCCCCAGCATTTT. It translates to CASSEPLAGDSNQPQHF.

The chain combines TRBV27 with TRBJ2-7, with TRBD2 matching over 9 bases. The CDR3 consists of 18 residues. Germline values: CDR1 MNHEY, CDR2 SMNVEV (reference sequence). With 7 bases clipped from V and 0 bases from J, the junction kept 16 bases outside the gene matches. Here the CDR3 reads CASMVVAGALPSSYEQYF. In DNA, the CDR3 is TGTGCCAGCATGGTAGTAGCGGGGGCCTTACCTAGCTCCTACGAGCAGTACTTC.

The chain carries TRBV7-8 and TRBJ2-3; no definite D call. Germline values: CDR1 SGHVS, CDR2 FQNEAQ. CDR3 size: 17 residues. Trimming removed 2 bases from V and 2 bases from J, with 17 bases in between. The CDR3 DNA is TGTGCCAGCAGCTTAAGGTGGGCCGGCCGAACCACAGATACGCAGTATTTT. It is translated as CASSLRWAGRTTDTQYF.

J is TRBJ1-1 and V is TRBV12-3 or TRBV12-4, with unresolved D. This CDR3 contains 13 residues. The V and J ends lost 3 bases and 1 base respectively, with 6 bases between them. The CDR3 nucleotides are TGTGCCAGCAGTTTGGCGGGGAACACTGAAGCTTTCTTT. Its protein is CASSLAGNTEAFF.

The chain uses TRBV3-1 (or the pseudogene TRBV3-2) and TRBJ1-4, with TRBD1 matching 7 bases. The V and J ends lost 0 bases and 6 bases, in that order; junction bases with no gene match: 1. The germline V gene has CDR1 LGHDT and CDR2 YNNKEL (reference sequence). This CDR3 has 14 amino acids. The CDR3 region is CASSQDTGDEKLFF. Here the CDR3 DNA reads TGTGCCAGCAGCCAAGATACAGGGGATGAAAAACTGTTTTTT.

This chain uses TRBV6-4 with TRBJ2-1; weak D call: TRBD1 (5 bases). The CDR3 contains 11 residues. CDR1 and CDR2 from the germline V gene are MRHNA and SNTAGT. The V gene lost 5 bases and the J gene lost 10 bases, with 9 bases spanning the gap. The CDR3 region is CASSQGGEQFF. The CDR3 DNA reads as TGTGCCAGCAGTCAGGGTGGCGAGCAGTTCTTC.

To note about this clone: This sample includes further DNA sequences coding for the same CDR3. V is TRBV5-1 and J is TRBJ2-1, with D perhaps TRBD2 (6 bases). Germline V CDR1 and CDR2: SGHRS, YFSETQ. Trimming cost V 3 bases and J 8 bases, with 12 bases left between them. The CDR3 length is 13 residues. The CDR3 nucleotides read TGCGCCAGCAGCTCCGGGACTGGCGATGAGCAGTTCTTC. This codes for CASSSGTGDEQFF.

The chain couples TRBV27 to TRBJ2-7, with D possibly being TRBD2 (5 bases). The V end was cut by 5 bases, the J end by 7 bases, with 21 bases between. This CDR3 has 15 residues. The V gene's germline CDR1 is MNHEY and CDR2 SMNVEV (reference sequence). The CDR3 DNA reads TGTGCCAGCAGTCCCGGGATCTTGGGTATGGGGGAGCAGTACTTC. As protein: CASSPGILGMGEQYF.